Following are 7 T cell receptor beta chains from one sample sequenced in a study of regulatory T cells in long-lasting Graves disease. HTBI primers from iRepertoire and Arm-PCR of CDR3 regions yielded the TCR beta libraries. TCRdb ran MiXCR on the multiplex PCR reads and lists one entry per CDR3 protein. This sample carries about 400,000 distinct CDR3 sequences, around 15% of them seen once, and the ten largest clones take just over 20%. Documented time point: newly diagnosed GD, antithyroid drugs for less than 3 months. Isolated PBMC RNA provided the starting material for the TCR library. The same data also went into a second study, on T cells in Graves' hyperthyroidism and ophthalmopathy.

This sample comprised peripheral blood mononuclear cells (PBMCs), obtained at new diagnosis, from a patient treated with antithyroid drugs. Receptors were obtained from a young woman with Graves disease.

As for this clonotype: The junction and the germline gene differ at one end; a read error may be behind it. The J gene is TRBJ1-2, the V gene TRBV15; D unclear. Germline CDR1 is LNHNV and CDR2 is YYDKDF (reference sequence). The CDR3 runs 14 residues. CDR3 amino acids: CATSGDARVYGYTF. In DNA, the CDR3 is TGTGCCACCAGCGGAGATGCGAGGGTGTATGGCTACACCTTC.

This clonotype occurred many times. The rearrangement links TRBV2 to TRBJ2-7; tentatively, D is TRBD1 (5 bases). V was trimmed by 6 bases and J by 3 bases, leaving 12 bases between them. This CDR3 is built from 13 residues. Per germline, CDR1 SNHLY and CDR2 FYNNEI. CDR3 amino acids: CASRVTDSYEQYF. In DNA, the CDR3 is TGTGCCAGCAGAGTAACCGACAGCTACGAGCAGTACTTC.

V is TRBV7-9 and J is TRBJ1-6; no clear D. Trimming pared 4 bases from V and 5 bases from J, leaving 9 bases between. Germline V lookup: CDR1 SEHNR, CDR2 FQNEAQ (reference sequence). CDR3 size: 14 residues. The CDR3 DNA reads TGTGCCAGCAGCTCGACACCGAATAATTCACCCCTCCACTTT. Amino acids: CASSSTPNNSPLHF.

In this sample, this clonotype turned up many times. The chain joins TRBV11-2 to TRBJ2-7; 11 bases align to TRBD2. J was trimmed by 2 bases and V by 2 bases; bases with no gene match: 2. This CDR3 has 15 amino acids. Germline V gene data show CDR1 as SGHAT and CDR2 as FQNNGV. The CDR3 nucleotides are TGTGCCAGCAGCTTACTAGCGGGGGGAGCCTACGAGCAGTACTTC. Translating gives CASSLLAGGAYEQYF.

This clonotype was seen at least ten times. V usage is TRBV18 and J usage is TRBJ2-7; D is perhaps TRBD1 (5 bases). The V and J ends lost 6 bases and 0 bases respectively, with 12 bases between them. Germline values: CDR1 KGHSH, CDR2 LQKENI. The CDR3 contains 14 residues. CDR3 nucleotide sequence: TGTGCCAGCTCTACCTCGGACAACTCCTACGAGCAGTACTTC. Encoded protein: CASSTSDNSYEQYF. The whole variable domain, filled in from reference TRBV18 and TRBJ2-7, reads NAGVMQNPRHLVRRRGQEARLRCSPMKGHSHVYWYRQLPEEGLKFMVYLQKENIIDESGMPKERFSAEFPKEGPSILRIQQVVRGDSAAYFCASSTSDNSYEQYFGPGTRLTVT.

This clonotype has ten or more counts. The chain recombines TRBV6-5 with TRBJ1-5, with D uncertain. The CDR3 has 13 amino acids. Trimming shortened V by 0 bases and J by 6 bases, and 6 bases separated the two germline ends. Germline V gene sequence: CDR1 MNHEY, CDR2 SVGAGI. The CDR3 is CASSYSEAQPQHF. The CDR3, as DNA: TGTGCCAGCAGTTACTCCGAGGCTCAGCCCCAGCATTTT.

The CDR3 is CASSSTGGNYPNTEAFF. CDR3 DNA: TGTGCCAGCAGCTCGACAGGGGGCAATTATCCGAACACTGAAGCTTTCTTT. This chain uses TRBV7-9 with TRBJ1-1; 10 bases map to TRBD1. Per the germline V gene, CDR1 is SEHNR and CDR2 is FQNEAQ (reference sequence). CDR3 length: 17 residues. With 4 bases clipped from V and 1 base from J, the junction kept 9 bases outside the gene matches.